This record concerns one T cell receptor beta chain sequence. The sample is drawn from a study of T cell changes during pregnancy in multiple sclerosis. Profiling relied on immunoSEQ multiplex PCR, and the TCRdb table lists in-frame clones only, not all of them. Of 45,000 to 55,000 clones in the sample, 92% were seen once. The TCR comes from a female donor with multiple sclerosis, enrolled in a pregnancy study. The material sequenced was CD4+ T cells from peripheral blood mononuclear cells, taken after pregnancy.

The CDR3 DNA follows: TGTGCCAGTACCCCGGACAGGGCACCCGGAAACACCATATATTTT. This encodes CASTPDRAPGNTIYF. V gene TRBV19 combines with J gene TRBJ1-3, with 8 bases fitting TRBD1. In germline, CDR1 is LNHDA, CDR2 SQIVND (reference sequence). The CDR3 runs 15 residues. V shed 7 bases and J 4 bases; nucleotides not matched to a gene: 9.